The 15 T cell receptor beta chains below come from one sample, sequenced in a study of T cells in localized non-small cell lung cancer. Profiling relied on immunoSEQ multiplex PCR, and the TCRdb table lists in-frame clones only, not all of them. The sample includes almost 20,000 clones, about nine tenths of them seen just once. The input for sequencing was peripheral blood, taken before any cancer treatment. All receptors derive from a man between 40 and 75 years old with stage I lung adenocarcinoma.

DNA for the CDR3: TGCGCCAGCAGCGAACCACACCCACCCTCTGGAAACACCATATATTTT. Encoded protein: CASSEPHPPSGNTIYF. V gene TRBV10-2 combines with J gene TRBJ1-3; D gene uncertain. V dropped 6 bases and J dropped 0 bases, with 15 bases sitting between them. This CDR3 region has 16 residues. Germline loops: CDR1 WSHSY, CDR2 SAAADI.

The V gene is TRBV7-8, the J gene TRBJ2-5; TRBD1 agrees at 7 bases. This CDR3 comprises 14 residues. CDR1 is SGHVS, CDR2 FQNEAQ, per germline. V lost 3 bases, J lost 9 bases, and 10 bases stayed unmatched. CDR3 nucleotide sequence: TGTGCCAGCAGCTTGGGGGACAGTAAGAGACCCCAGTACTTC. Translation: CASSLGDSKRPQYF.

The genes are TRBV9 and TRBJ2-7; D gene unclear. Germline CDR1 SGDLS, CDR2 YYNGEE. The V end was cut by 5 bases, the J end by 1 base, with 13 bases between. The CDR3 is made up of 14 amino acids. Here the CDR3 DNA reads TGTGCCAGCAGTGTGGCCTCACCTTCCTACGAGCAGTACTTC. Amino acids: CASSVASPSYEQYF.

This CDR3 reads CASSIGTGNTGELFF. CDR3 bases: TGTGCCAGTAGTATTGGGACAGGGAACACCGGGGAGCTGTTTTTT. The J gene is TRBJ2-2, the V gene TRBV19; 8 nucleotides line up with TRBD1. CDR1 is LNHDA, CDR2 SQIVND, per germline (reference sequence). J gave up 1 base and V 3 bases, and 1 base lay outside the gene matches. The CDR3 consists of 15 residues.

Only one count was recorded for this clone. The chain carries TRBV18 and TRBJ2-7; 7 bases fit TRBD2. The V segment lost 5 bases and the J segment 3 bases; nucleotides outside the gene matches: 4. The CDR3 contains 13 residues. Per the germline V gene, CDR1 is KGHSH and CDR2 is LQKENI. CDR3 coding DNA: TGTGCCAGCTCAGCCTGGGGGGGCTACGAGCAGTACTTC. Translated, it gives CASSAWGGYEQYF.

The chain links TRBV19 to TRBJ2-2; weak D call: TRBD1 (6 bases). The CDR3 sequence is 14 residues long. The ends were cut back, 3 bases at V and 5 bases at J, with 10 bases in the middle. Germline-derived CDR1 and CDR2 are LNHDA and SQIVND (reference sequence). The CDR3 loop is CASSINRATGELFF. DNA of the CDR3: TGTGCCAGTAGTATCAACAGGGCAACCGGGGAGCTGTTTTTT.

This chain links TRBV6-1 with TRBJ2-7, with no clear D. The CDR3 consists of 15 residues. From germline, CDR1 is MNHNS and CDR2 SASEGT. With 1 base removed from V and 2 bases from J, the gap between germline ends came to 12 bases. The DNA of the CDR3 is TGTGCCAGCAGTGAAGGAAACAATTCACCCTACGAGCAGTACTTC. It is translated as CASSEGNNSPYEQYF.

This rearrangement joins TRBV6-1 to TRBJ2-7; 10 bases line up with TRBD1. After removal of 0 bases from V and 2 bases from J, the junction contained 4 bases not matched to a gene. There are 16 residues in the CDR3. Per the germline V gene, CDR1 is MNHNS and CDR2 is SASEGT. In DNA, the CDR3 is TGTGCCAGCAGTGAAGCGCTCGGACAGGGGGCCTACGAGCAGTACTTC. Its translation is CASSEALGQGAYEQYF.

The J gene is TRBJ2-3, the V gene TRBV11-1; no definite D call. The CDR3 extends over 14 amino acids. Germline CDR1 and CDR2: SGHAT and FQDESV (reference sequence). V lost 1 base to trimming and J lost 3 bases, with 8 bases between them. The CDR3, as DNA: TGTGCCAGCAGCTTAGGCGGATATACAGATACGCAGTATTTT. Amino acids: CASSLGGYTDTQYF. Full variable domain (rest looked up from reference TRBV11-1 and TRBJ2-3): EAEVAQSPRYKITEKSQAVAFWCDPISGHATLYWYRQILGQGPELLVQFQDESVVDDSQLPKDRFSAERLKGVDSTLKIQPAELGDSAMYLCASSLGGYTDTQYFGPGTRLTVL.

The CDR3 loop is CASSPGYEQYF. In DNA, the CDR3 is TGCGCCAGCAGCCCAGGCTACGAGCAGTACTTC. The rearrangement links TRBV4-3 to TRBJ2-7; no reliable D call. The germline CDR1 and CDR2 sequences are LGHNA and YSLEER. CDR3 length: 11 amino acids. The V and J ends lost 4 bases and 3 bases respectively, with 4 bases between them.

In DNA form, the CDR3 reads TGTGCCAGCAGTGAGGGGGGAAGAAGAGGCTACACCTTC. Protein: CASSEGGRRGYTF. The chain combines TRBV6-1 with TRBJ1-2; TRBD1 might be the D (5 bases). Trimming stripped 3 bases from V and 8 bases from J, with 13 bases between. CDR3 length: 13 residues. CDR1 MNHNS and CDR2 SASEGT come from the germline V gene.

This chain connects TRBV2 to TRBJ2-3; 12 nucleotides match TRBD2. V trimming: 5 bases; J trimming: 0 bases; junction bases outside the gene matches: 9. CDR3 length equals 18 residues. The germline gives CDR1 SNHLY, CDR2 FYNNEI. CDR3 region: CASSFMGTSGFSTDTQYF. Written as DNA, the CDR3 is TGTGCCAGCAGTTTTATGGGGACTAGCGGGTTTAGCACAGATACGCAGTATTTT.

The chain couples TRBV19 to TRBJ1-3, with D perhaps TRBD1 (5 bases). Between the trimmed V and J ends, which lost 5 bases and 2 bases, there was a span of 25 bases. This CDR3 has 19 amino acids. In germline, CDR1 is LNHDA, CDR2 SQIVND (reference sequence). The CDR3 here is CASSLPGSWDGRTGNTIYF. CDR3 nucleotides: TGTGCCAGTAGTCTACCGGGGTCCTGGGACGGAAGGACTGGAAACACCATATATTTT.

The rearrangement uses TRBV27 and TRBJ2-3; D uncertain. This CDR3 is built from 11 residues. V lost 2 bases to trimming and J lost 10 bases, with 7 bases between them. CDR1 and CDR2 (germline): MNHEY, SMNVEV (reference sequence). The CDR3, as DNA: TGTGCCAGCAGTTTAGGTTGGGCGCAGTATTTT. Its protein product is CASSLGWAQYF.

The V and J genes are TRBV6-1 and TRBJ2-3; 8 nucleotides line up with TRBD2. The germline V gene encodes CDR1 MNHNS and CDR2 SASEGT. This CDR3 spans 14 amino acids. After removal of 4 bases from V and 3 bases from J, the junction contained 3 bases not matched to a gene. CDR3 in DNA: TGTGCCAGCAGTGGACTAGCGACGACAGATACGCAGTATTTT. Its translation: CASSGLATTDTQYF.